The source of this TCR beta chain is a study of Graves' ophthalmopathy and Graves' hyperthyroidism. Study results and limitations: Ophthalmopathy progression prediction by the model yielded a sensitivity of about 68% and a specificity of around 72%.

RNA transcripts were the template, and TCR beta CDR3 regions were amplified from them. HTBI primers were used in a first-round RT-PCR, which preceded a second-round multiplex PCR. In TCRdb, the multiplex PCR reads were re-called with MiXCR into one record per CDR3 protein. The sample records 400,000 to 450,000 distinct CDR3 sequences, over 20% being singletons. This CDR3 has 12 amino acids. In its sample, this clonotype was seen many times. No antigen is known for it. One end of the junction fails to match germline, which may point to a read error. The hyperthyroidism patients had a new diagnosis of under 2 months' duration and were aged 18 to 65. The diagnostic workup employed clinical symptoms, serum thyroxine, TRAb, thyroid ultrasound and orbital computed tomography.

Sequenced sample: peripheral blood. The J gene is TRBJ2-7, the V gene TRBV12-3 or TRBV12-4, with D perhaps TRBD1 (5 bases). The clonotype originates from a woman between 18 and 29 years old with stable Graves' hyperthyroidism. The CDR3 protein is CGSSDKTYEQYF. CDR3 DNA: TGTGGCAGCTCGGACAAAACCTACGAGCAGTACTTC.